Each of the 32 T cell receptor beta chains below was sequenced from the same sample in a study of T cells in Graves' hyperthyroidism and ophthalmopathy. Amplification yielded TCR beta CDR3 regions, with RNA transcripts as the source. HTBI primers drove first-round RT-PCR of the TCR CDR3. Via MiXCR, TCRdb re-called the multiplex PCR reads, giving one row per CDR3 protein. The repertoire holds more than 600,000 distinct CDR3 sequences, with about 16% as singletons. Material for sequencing was blood. Every receptor here comes from a man between 18 and 35 years old with Graves' hyperthyroidism.

This clonotype was detected ten times or more. One base away lies a much larger clone, so this may be a sequencing read error. The chain couples TRBV12-3 or TRBV12-4 to TRBJ2-7, with a tentative D call TRBD1 (5 bases). The CDR3 has 11 residues. The ends were cut back, 4 bases at V and 5 bases at J, with 6 bases in the middle. The DNA of the CDR3 is TGTGCCAGCAGTTACAGGAACGAGCAGTACTTC. This translates into CASSYRNEQYF.

The rearrangement uses TRBV20-1 and TRBJ2-2; TRBD2 matches 12 bases. The CDR3 is 15 amino acids. Germline values: CDR1 DFQATT, CDR2 SNEGSKA (reference sequence). Trimming removed 5 bases from V and 5 bases from J; junction bases left unmatched: 6. The chain's CDR3 is CSARTSGRRTGELFF. The DNA of the CDR3 is TGCAGTGCTCGTACTAGCGGGAGGAGAACCGGGGAGCTGTTTTTT.

This clonotype appeared a few times. The rearrangement links TRBV6-5 to TRBJ1-1; D perhaps matches TRBD1 (5 bases). This CDR3 is built from 17 residues. The germline gives CDR1 MNHEY, CDR2 SVGAGI. Deletions cut 4 bases from V and 3 bases from J, with 21 bases between. For the CDR3, the DNA is TGTGCCAGCAGTTCCAACCGGGGCTCGAGAGCGGACACTGAAGCTTTCTTT. As protein: CASSSNRGSRADTEAFF.

The chain links TRBV7-2 to TRBJ2-7; no firm D call. This CDR3 is built from 12 residues. Germline-derived CDR1 and CDR2 are SGHTA and FQGNSA. Trimming left V 1 base short and J 4 bases short, with 5 bases between. CDR3 DNA: TGTGCCAGCAGCTTAGAAGAATACGAGCAGTACTTC. Protein sequence: CASSLEEYEQYF.

The chain joins TRBV5-1 to TRBJ2-2; the D gene is possibly TRBD1 (6 bases). CDR3 length: 16 residues. V shed 6 bases and J shed 6 bases, with 21 bases lying between them. Germline CDR1 and CDR2: SGHRS and YFSETQ. The CDR3 DNA is TGCGCCAGCATGAGGCACGCAGGGGCCGCGTCCGGGGAGCTGTTTTTT. Amino acid sequence: CASMRHAGAASGELFF.

The genes are TRBV24-1 and TRBJ2-1, with TRBD1 as a possible D gene (6 bases). Germline-derived CDR1 and CDR2 are KGHDR and SFDVKD. The V gene lost 9 bases and the J gene lost 5 bases, with 10 bases spanning the gap. This CDR3 comprises 12 residues. The CDR3 region is CATRDNDNEQFF. The CDR3 bases are TGTGCCACCCGGGACAACGACAATGAGCAGTTCTTC.

The J gene is TRBJ2-3, the V gene TRBV6-2 or TRBV6-3, with TRBD2 matching over 7 bases. Germline-derived CDR1 and CDR2 are MNHEY and SVGEGT. The junction had 12 bases not matched to a gene; V was cut back by 10 bases and J by 5 bases. CDR3 length: 14 amino acids. Written as DNA, the CDR3 is TGTGCCACCATAAAAGCGGGAAGGGGAGATACGCAGTATTTT. As protein: CATIKAGRGDTQYF.

The sample holds many counts of this clonotype. The chain joins TRBV27 to TRBJ1-5; D perhaps matches TRBD1 (5 bases). The CDR3 loop spans 13 amino acids. Per the germline V gene, CDR1 is MNHEY and CDR2 is SMNVEV (reference sequence). The ends were cut back, 5 bases at V and 4 bases at J, with 9 bases in the middle. The CDR3 loop is CASSPRENQPQHF. CDR3 DNA: TGTGCCAGCAGTCCCAGGGAGAATCAGCCCCAGCATTTT.

This clonotype has at least ten counts. The rearrangement uses TRBV14 and TRBJ2-3; D perhaps matches TRBD2 (5 bases). CDR3 length: 13 residues. CDR1 and CDR2 from the germline V gene are SGHDN and FVKESK. Trimming cost V 3 bases and J 2 bases, with 6 bases left between them. The CDR3 DNA follows: TGTGCCAGCAGCCAGCGGGCCACAGATACGCAGTATTTT. Translated: CASSQRATDTQYF.

The table lists this clonotype with a few counts. The chain uses TRBV7-3 and TRBJ1-6; 9 nucleotides align to TRBD1. This CDR3 comprises 15 residues. V lost 5 bases to trimming and J lost 10 bases; unmatched junction nucleotides: 9. CDR1 and CDR2 from the germline V gene are SGHTA and FQGTGA. For the CDR3, the DNA is TGTGCCAGCAGCCCAACAGGGGGCGCAGGGTCACCCCTCCACTTT. It is translated as CASSPTGGAGSPLHF.

J is TRBJ2-2 and V is TRBV20-1; the match to TRBD1 covers 10 bases. The germline gives CDR1 DFQATT, CDR2 SNEGSKA (reference sequence). The CDR3 spans 14 residues. The CDR3 sequence is CRQTGGDNTGELFF. The CDR3 coding sequence is TGCAGACAGACAGGGGGCGACAACACCGGGGAGCTGTTTTTT.

The chain has TRBV7-2 and TRBJ1-4; no firm D call. The CDR3 totals 18 residues. Trimming took 0 bases from V and 2 from J, leaving 16 bases between them. CDR1 and CDR2 from the germline V gene are SGHTA and FQGNSA. This CDR3 reads CASSLARNTFTTNEKLFF. The DNA for the CDR3 is TGTGCCAGCAGCTTAGCGCGTAACACATTCACGACTAATGAAAAACTGTTTTTT.

This clonotype was detected a few times. V and J are TRBV3-1 and TRBJ1-2, with D tentatively TRBD1 (5 bases). Trimming pared 4 bases from V and 4 bases from J, leaving 16 bases between. CDR1 and CDR2 from the germline V gene are LGHDT and YNNKEL (reference sequence). The CDR3 is 15 residues long. For the CDR3, the DNA is TGTGCCAGCAGCCCCCTGTCGGGGGGGACCTATGGCTACACCTTC. It specifies CASSPLSGGTYGYTF.

The table lists this clonotype with a few counts. The rearrangement joins TRBV18 to TRBJ2-5; TRBD1 might be the D (5 bases). Per germline, CDR1 KGHSH and CDR2 LQKENI. The CDR3 totals 14 residues. V lost 2 bases and J lost 7, with 14 bases in between. The DNA of the CDR3 is TGTGCCAGCTCACCAGAAACAGGTTTGGGGACCCAGTACTTC. This encodes CASSPETGLGTQYF.

This clonotype was recorded many times. The chain carries TRBV20-1 and TRBJ2-5, with D possibly matching TRBD1 (5 bases). V shed 1 base and J shed 3 bases, with 9 bases lying between them. Germline assignment: CDR1 DFQATT and CDR2 SNEGSKA (reference sequence). The CDR3 consists of 13 residues. CDR3 DNA sequence: TGCAGTGCTAGAGTAACAGGAGAAGAGACCCAGTACTTC. Its protein is CSARVTGEETQYF.

At least ten counts were recorded for this clonotype. The chain combines TRBV7-9 with TRBJ2-1, with 9 bases identical to TRBD1. The trim removed 5 bases at V and 12 bases at J, leaving 17 bases unmatched. The germline V gene encodes CDR1 SEHNR and CDR2 FQNEAQ (reference sequence). The CDR3 length is 16 residues. In nucleotides, the CDR3 is TGTGCCAGCAGCCTAACCCGGACAGGGGCCCGGGGCGGGCAGTTCTTC. Translation gives CASSLTRTGARGGQFF.

This clonotype showed up many times. V gene TRBV5-1 combines with J gene TRBJ2-3; tentatively, D is TRBD1 (6 bases). Trimming removed 4 bases from V and 3 bases from J, with 18 bases in between. Germline V gives CDR1 SGHRS, CDR2 YFSETQ. This CDR3 is built from 16 residues. In nucleotides, the CDR3 is TGCGCCAGCAGCCACTCGACAGGACCGGGGACAGATACGCAGTATTTT. It is translated as CASSHSTGPGTDTQYF. The variable domain in full, with the rest retrieved from reference TRBV5-1 and TRBJ2-3, is KAGVTQTPRYLIKTRGQQVTLSCSPISGHRSVSWYQQTPGQGLQFLFEYFSETQRNKGNFPGRFSGRQFSNSRSEMNVSTLELGDSALYLCASSHSTGPGTDTQYFGPGTRLTVL.

The chain links TRBV19 to TRBJ1-5; the D is unclear. Germline V gene sequence: CDR1 LNHDA, CDR2 SQIVND (reference sequence). CDR3 length equals 13 residues. The V end lost 5 bases, the J end lost 7 bases, and 12 bases lay between the germline ends. DNA for the CDR3: TGTGCCAGTAGTCTACTGCAGGACCAGCCCCAGCATTTT. It codes for CASSLLQDQPQHF. Combining the CDR3 with reference TRBV19 and TRBJ1-5 gives the whole variable domain DGGITQSPKYLFRKEGQNVTLSCEQNLNHDAMYWYRQDPGQGLRLIYYSQIVNDFQKGDIAEGYSVSREKKESFPLTVTSAQKNPTAFYLCASSLLQDQPQHFGDGTRLSIL.

With regard to this clonotype: A much larger clone is a single base away; this may be a read error. The chain has TRBV30 and TRBJ2-7; the D gene is possibly TRBD2 (5 bases). The CDR3 is made up of 14 amino acids. Germline CDR1 GTSNPN, CDR2 SVGIG (reference sequence). Here the CDR3 reads CAWSVRGGSYGQYF. CDR3 nucleotides: TGTGCCTGGAGTGTACGCGGAGGTTCCTACGGGCAGTACTTC.

The chain carries TRBV27 and TRBJ1-2; 9 bases are shared with TRBD1. With V trimmed by 4 bases and J by 8 bases, 8 bases remained unmatched. From germline, CDR1 is MNHEY and CDR2 SMNVEV (reference sequence). CDR3 length: 14 residues. CDR3 sequence: CASSSHGTGIGYTF. DNA for the CDR3: TGTGCCAGCAGTTCACACGGGACAGGGATCGGCTACACCTTC.

This clonotype was seen only a few times. The chain is built from TRBV7-9 and TRBJ1-2, with D possibly matching TRBD1 (6 bases). CDR1 and CDR2 (germline): SEHNR, FQNEAQ (reference sequence). V gave up 3 bases and J gave up 8 bases, with 16 bases separating them. There are 14 residues in the CDR3. The CDR3 here is CASSFSSGTLGYTF. The CDR3 bases are TGTGCCAGCAGCTTCTCTTCCGGGACATTGGGCTACACCTTC.

This clonotype was observed a few times. The J gene is TRBJ1-1, the V gene TRBV18; no definite D call. The CDR3 is made up of 12 amino acids. V was trimmed by 6 bases and J by 3 bases, leaving 8 bases between them. CDR1 KGHSH and CDR2 LQKENI come from the germline V gene. Here the CDR3 DNA reads TGTGCCAGCTCGCGGCGGGACACTGAAGCTTTCTTT. Translating it yields CASSRRDTEAFF.

This clonotype showed up many times. The V and J genes are TRBV10-3 and TRBJ2-7; 10 nucleotides line up with TRBD1. In germline, CDR1 is ENHRY, CDR2 SYGVKD. The J segment lost 0 bases and the V segment lost 10 bases, leaving 18 bases of the junction unmatched. The CDR3 is 18 amino acids. CDR3 in DNA: TGTGCCACCAACCCCGGGACAGGGGCTCCTCGAAGCTCCTACGAGCAGTACTTC. Protein product: CATNPGTGAPRSSYEQYF.

This clonotype was picked up a small number of times. V usage is TRBV11-2 and J usage is TRBJ1-2, with D hard to call. Trimming pared 1 base from V and 5 bases from J, leaving 8 bases between. Germline V CDR1 and CDR2: SGHAT, FQNNGV. The CDR3 totals 13 residues. CDR3 DNA: TGTGCCAGCAGCTTAGGACTTCTTTATGGCTACACCTTC. This translates into CASSLGLLYGYTF. Using reference TRBV11-2 and TRBJ1-2 for the parts outside the CDR3, the full variable domain is EAGVAQSPRYKIIEKRQSVAFWCNPISGHATLYWYQQILGQGPKLLIQFQNNGVVDDSQLPKDRFSAERLKGVDSTLKIQPAKLEDSAVYLCASSLGLLYGYTFGSGTRLTVV.

The sample holds many counts of this clonotype. V and J are TRBV27 and TRBJ2-5; D is possibly TRBD1 (5 bases). Between the trimmed V and J ends, which lost 6 bases and 5 bases, there was a span of 19 bases. The germline V gene encodes CDR1 MNHEY and CDR2 SMNVEV (reference sequence). The CDR3 is 15 amino acids. DNA for the CDR3: TGTGCCAGCAGACTTGGGGCAACTGGCTTGGAGACCCAGTACTTC. Amino acid sequence: CASRLGATGLETQYF.

The chain links TRBV10-3 to TRBJ2-1; 13 bases fit TRBD2. J gave up 6 bases and V 7 bases, and 6 bases lay outside the gene matches. The CDR3 has 15 amino acids. Looked up from germline, CDR1 is ENHRY and CDR2 is SYGVKD. The CDR3 sequence is CAIKPLAGGGNEQFF. CDR3 in DNA: TGTGCCATCAAACCACTAGCGGGAGGGGGCAATGAGCAGTTCTTC.

This clonotype was counted between two and nine times. The chain joins TRBV7-9 to TRBJ1-1; D call uncertain. The CDR3 sequence is 12 residues long. The germline V and J ends were trimmed by 5 bases and 7 bases, with 11 bases remaining between them. CDR1 SEHNR and CDR2 FQNEAQ come from the germline V gene (reference sequence). The CDR3 nucleotides are TGTGCCAGCAGCCCTGCTTTCCGTGAAGCTTTCTTT. Encoded protein: CASSPAFREAFF.

The table lists this clonotype with many counts. The chain couples TRBV7-9 to TRBJ2-2; 7 bases match TRBD1. Germline V gene sequence: CDR1 SEHNR, CDR2 FQNEAQ (reference sequence). The CDR3 is 18 residues long. V lost 6 bases, J lost 3 bases, and 16 bases stayed unmatched. CDR3 sequence: CASSLLNRGAPDTGELFF. The CDR3 nucleotides read TGTGCCAGCAGTTTACTCAACAGGGGTGCGCCTGACACCGGGGAGCTGTTTTTT.

This clonotype was found many times. The gene calls are TRBV12-3 or TRBV12-4 and TRBJ2-3, with 7 bases lining up with TRBD2. V was clipped by 1 base and J by 3 bases; unmatched bases: 13. CDR3 size: 18 residues. CDR3: CASSLEGLAGVSTDTQYF. The CDR3 DNA follows: TGTGCCAGCAGTTTAGAGGGTCTGGCGGGAGTTAGTACAGATACGCAGTATTTT.

The V gene is TRBV28, the J gene TRBJ2-3, with TRBD2 matching over 7 bases. Per germline, CDR1 MDHEN and CDR2 SYDVKM. This CDR3 is built from 15 residues. V lost 6 bases and J lost 2; bases outside the gene matches: 8. The CDR3 coding sequence is TGTGCCAGCAGGCTTATAGCGGGCTCCACAGATACGCAGTATTTT. Protein sequence: CASRLIAGSTDTQYF.

This clonotype has only a few counts. The chain has TRBV6-1 and TRBJ2-5, with 12 nucleotides matching TRBD1. This CDR3 spans 14 amino acids. Trimming removed 6 bases from V and 4 bases from J; junction bases left unmatched: 3. Germline lookup yields CDR1 MNHNS and CDR2 SASEGT. CDR3 sequence reads: CASRGTGGLETQYF. The CDR3 DNA follows: TGTGCCAGCAGGGGGACAGGGGGCTTAGAGACCCAGTACTTC.

This clonotype came up many times. The rearrangement links TRBV7-2 to TRBJ1-1; 7 nucleotides align to TRBD1. Trimming took 3 bases from V and 11 from J; bases not matched to a gene: 6. CDR3 size: 12 residues. Germline values: CDR1 SGHTA, CDR2 FQGNSA. The CDR3 coding sequence is TGTGCCAGCAGCTTTTGGTCCAGGGGGGCTTTCTTT. It is translated as CASSFWSRGAFF.